These 10 T cell receptor beta chains share one sample of origin, sequenced in a study of cytomegalovirus exposure and HLA in healthy donors. A multiplex PCR was run with 60 Vbeta primers and 13 Jbeta primers. The method was immunoSEQ multiplex PCR; TCRdb's version includes in-frame clones alone and lacks a portion of them. The table lists around 140,000 clones, about four fifths of them singletons. The sequenced sample was PBMCs. These receptors were obtained from a man aged 18-30 years in good health and CMV-seropositive.

The rearrangement joins TRBV21-1 to TRBJ1-2. TRBV21-1 is designated a pseudogene. This CDR3 contains 15 residues. CDR3 coding DNA: TGTGCCAGCAGCAAAGGCCCCGAGGCCCGGAGAGGCTACACCTTC. Its protein product is CASSKGPEARRGYTF.

V and J are TRBV2 and TRBJ2-1; D is undetermined. V lost 0 bases and J 4 bases, leaving 7 bases between the germline ends. The germline CDR1 and CDR2 sequences are SNHLY and FYNNEI. CDR3 size: 14 residues. CDR3 nucleotide sequence: TGTGCCAGCAGTGAAGCGCGAGCATACAATGAGCAGTTCTTC. It translates to CASSEARAYNEQFF.

The chain recombines TRBV2 with TRBJ2-3, with D perhaps TRBD2 (5 bases). The CDR3 consists of 14 residues. Germline V gives CDR1 SNHLY, CDR2 FYNNEI. Trimming pared 6 bases from V and 0 bases from J, leaving 10 bases between. This CDR3 reads CASRDLSSTDTQYF. The DNA of the CDR3 is TGTGCCAGCAGGGACTTGTCTAGCACAGATACGCAGTATTTT. The whole variable domain, filled in from reference TRBV2 and TRBJ2-3, reads EPEVTQTPSHQVTQMGQEVILRCVPISNHLYFYWYRQILGQKVEFLVSFYNNEISEKSEIFDDQFSVERPDGSNFTLKIRSTKLEDSAMYFCASRDLSSTDTQYFGPGTRLTVL.

The chain couples TRBV27 to TRBJ2-2; 9 positions match TRBD2. Germline CDR1 MNHEY, CDR2 SMNVEV (reference sequence). The CDR3 has 15 amino acids. The J segment lost 2 bases and the V segment lost 7 bases, leaving 5 bases of the junction unmatched. The CDR3 spells CASTAGGPNTGELFF. CDR3 sequence (DNA): TGTGCCAGCACCGCGGGAGGGCCTAACACCGGGGAGCTGTTTTTT.

The chain uses TRBV7-2 and TRBJ2-7, with a tentative D call TRBD2 (6 bases). V was pared by 5 bases and J by 5 bases, with 16 bases between. CDR3 length: 14 residues. CDR1 is SGHTA, CDR2 FQGNSA, per germline. CDR3 residues: CASSPGLRRDEQYF. DNA of the CDR3: TGTGCCAGCAGCCCGGGACTCCGCCGGGACGAGCAGTACTTC.

The chain employs TRBV4-2 and TRBJ1-1; a weak D match, TRBD1 (5 bases). V shed 7 bases and J shed 6 bases, with 9 bases lying between them. Germline-derived CDR1 and CDR2 are LGHNA and YNFKEQ. The CDR3 has 11 residues. For the CDR3, the DNA is TGTGCCAGCAACCAGGGAGCTGAAGCTTTCTTT. Translation gives CASNQGAEAFF.

This chain connects TRBV2 to TRBJ1-4; D is unclear. V lost 2 bases and J 1 base, leaving 5 bases between the germline ends. Looked up from germline, CDR1 is SNHLY and CDR2 is FYNNEI. This CDR3 region has 14 residues. CDR3 DNA sequence: TGTGCCAGCAGTGAACCCGGAACTAATGAAAAACTGTTTTTT. Translated, it gives CASSEPGTNEKLFF.

The chain employs TRBV6-6 and TRBJ2-7; 9 nucleotides match TRBD1. V lost 0 bases to trimming and J lost 7 bases; unmatched junction nucleotides: 7. The germline V gene encodes CDR1 MNHNY and CDR2 SVGAGI (reference sequence). CDR3 length: 15 residues. The CDR3 DNA sequence: TGTGCCAGCAGTTACTCCCCACAGGGGGCCCTAGAGCAGTACTTC. This encodes CASSYSPQGALEQYF.

CDR3 sequence reads: CASSLEPAAPYEQYF. In DNA, the CDR3 is TGTGCCAGCAGCTTGGAACCAGCGGCCCCCTACGAGCAGTACTTC. The chain links TRBV5-6 to TRBJ2-7; tentative D call: TRBD2 (5 bases). Per the germline V gene, CDR1 is SGHDT and CDR2 is YYEEEE. This CDR3 comprises 15 residues. V was pared by 0 bases and J by 2 bases, with 12 bases between.

This sequence joins TRBV10-3 and TRBJ1-2; perhaps TRBD1 as D (6 bases). Germline V CDR1 and CDR2: ENHRY, SYGVKD. The CDR3 is made up of 15 amino acids. Trimming cost V 5 bases and J 1 base, with 14 bases left between them. CDR3 in DNA: TGTGCCATCAGTAACCCGGACAGAATTAACTATGGCTACACCTTC. It translates to CAISNPDRINYGYTF.